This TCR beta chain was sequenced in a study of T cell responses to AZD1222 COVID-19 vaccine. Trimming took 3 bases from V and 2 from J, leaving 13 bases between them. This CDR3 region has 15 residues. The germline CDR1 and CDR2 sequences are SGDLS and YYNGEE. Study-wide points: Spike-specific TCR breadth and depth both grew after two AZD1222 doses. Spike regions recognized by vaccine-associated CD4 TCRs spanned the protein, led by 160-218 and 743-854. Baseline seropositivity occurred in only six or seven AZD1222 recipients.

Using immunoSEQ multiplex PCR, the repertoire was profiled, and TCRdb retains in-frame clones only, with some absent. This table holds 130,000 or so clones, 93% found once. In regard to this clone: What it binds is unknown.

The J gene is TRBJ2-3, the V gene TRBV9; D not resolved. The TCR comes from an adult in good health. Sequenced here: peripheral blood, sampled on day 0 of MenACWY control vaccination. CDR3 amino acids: CASSADGISTDTQYF. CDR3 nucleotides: TGTGCCAGCAGCGCGGACGGCATATCCACAGATACGCAGTATTTT.